This TCR beta chain comes out of a study of cytomegalovirus exposure and HLA in healthy donors. On this clone: Antigen specificity is unknown.

Whole-study findings and limits: The authors reported that TCR beta sequences could predict HLA-A and HLA-B alleles. These predictions were accurate for most subjects in the first cohort.

PCR was performed using 60 Vbeta and 13 Jbeta primers. Only in-frame clones appear in the TCRdb table, and some are missing; sequencing was by immunoSEQ multiplex PCR. The sample yields under 200,000 clones, approximately 80% seen once. This CDR3 spans 16 amino acids. Germline-derived CDR1 and CDR2 are LGHNA and YSLEER. Trimming pared 0 bases from V and 2 bases from J, leaving 8 bases between. Source material: PBMCs. The chain carries TRBV4-3 and TRBJ2-6; D possibly corresponds to TRBD2 (5 bases). The TCR was taken from a woman between 50 and 59 years old in good health and CMV-seronegative. The CDR3 bases are TGCGCCAGCAGCCAAGATTGGCGGGCTGGGGCCAACGTCCTGACTTTC. Translated, it gives CASSQDWRAGANVLTF.